The entry below describes one TCR beta chain. Its target is unknown. The CDR3 is 12 residues long. Looked up from germline, CDR1 is MNHEY and CDR2 is SMNVEV (reference sequence). V gave up 6 bases and J gave up 9 bases; unmatched junction bases: 4. The PCR employed 60 Vbeta primers together with 13 Jbeta primers. Sequenced by immunoSEQ multiplex PCR; TCRdb stores in-frame clones only, minus some. Of about 140,000 clones in the sample, 80% were seen once. The sample originates from a study of cytomegalovirus exposure and HLA in healthy donors. Across the whole study: Previous work identified roughly 120 million unique TCR beta sequences from about 200 million T cells.

Study-wide findings and caveats: Reports described diagnosis of cytomegalovirus status by the classifier as highly specific and sensitive. In all likelihood, a cluster of highly shared sequence variants was a sequencing artifact. It was 164 TCR beta chains that were listed as cytomegalovirus-associated.

Sequencing input: PBMCs. The rearrangement links TRBV27 to TRBJ2-1; 8 bases line up with TRBD2. This TCR came from a male donor in good health and CMV-seronegative. The CDR3 DNA is TGTGCCAGCAGCCCACGGGGGGGTGAGCAGTTCTTC. It is translated as CASSPRGGEQFF.